The clone carrying this TCR beta chain occurred once. Just one base apart from a much larger clone, this may be a read error. The V gene's germline CDR1 is SEHNR and CDR2 FQNEAQ (reference sequence). This CDR3 has 17 residues. This sample is part of a study of T cells in Graves' hyperthyroidism and ophthalmopathy. Uncontrolled infection, other autoimmune disease, pregnancy and lactation each barred patients from inclusion. TCR beta CDR3 sequences were amplified from RNA transcripts. Initially, a first-round RT-PCR of the TCR CDR3 employed the HTBI primer set. TCRdb reprocessed the multiplex PCR reads with MiXCR, giving one entry per CDR3 protein. The sample holds under 750,000 distinct CDR3 sequences, under 20% seen once.

The chain uses TRBV7-9 and TRBJ2-4; possibly TRBD2 for D (5 bases). The receptor's source is a woman in her forties or fifties with Graves' hyperthyroidism that later progressed to Graves' ophthalmopathy. Sequencing was done on a sample of blood. The CDR3 region has the DNA TGTGCCAGCTCCCCTGGACTGGACCGAATAGCCAAAAACATTCAGCACTTC. Amino acids: CASSPGLDRIAKNIQHF. The full variable domain, completed using reference TRBV7-9 and TRBJ2-4, is DTGVSQNPRHKITKRGQNVTFRCDPISEHNRLYWYRQTLGQGPEFLTYFQNEAQLEKSRLLSDRFSAERPKGSFSTLEIQRTEQGDSAMYLCASSPGLDRIAKNIQHFGAGTRLSVL.